These T cell receptor beta chains were read from a single sample in a study of molecular identifiers for immune sequencing clone quantification. TCRdb called the PCR reads again in MiXCR, with one record for every CDR3 protein. The sample gives around 320,000 distinct CDR3 sequences, about 23% of which show up once; around 0.76% is in the top ten. The sequenced sample was naive CD8+ T cells from blood, with Jurkat cell RNA spiked in. Receptors originate from a human donor in good health. Some libraries in this study had Jurkat cell RNA spiked in. Both conserved end residues are part of each CDR3. D genes are given only for firm matches. Clone size is stated in some rows and not others, as once, few, many or a class when expanded.

cdr3_aa cdr3_nt v_call clone_size d_call j_call
CASSLFPELAKNIQYF TGTGCCAGCAGCTTATTTCCAGAACTAGCCAAAAACATTCAGTACTTC TRBV11-2 few - TRBJ2-4
CASSQENGRRVAFF TGCGCCAGCAGCCAAGAGAATGGGCGGAGGGTAGCTTTCTTT TRBV4-3 few - TRBJ1-1
CASSLGRAGGFYEQYF TGTGCCAGCAGCTTAGGCCGGGCAGGGGGGTTCTACGAGCAGTACTTC TRBV13 - - TRBJ2-7
CASSLLLKDEFGNQPQHF TGTGCCAGCAGCCTCCTCTTAAAGGACGAGTTCGGCAATCAGCCCCAGCATTTT TRBV7-2 - - TRBJ1-5
CASGFGQNTEAFF TGTGCTAGTGGTTTTGGCCAAAACACTGAAGCTTTCTTT TRBV12-5 many - TRBJ1-1
CASSLTAGPKMNTEAFF TGTGCCAGCAGTTTAACAGCGGGACCGAAAATGAACACTGAAGCTTTCTTT TRBV27 - - TRBJ1-1
CASRELFELNEKLFF TGTGCCAGCAGGGAGTTATTCGAACTTAATGAAAAACTGTTTTTT TRBV2 - - TRBJ1-4
CASSLAGSTEAFF TGTGCCAGCAGCTTGGCGGGGTCCACTGAAGCTTTCTTT TRBV5-6 many - TRBJ1-1
CASSQGTLVGETQYF TGTGCCAGCAGCCAAGGCACGCTCGTCGGGGAGACCCAGTACTTC TRBV14 few - TRBJ2-5
CASSMSGNTGEQFF TGTGCCAGTAGTATGAGCGGGAACACCGGGGAGCAGTTTTTT TRBV19 once TRBD2 TRBJ2-2
CASSFGRLAETQYF TGTGCCAGCAGCTTCGGACGGTTGGCGGAGACCCAGTACTTC TRBV14 few - TRBJ2-5
CSAAGHLNTEAFF TGCAGTGCTGCCGGACACCTGAACACTGAAGCTTTCTTT TRBV20-1 few - TRBJ1-1
CASRETSRFPETQYF TGTGCCAGCAGGGAGACTAGTAGGTTTCCAGAGACCCAGTACTTC TRBV27 - - TRBJ2-5
CASSLDAGTGPEQYF TGCGCCAGCAGCTTGGACGCCGGGACAGGGCCCGAGCAGTACTTC TRBV5-1 many TRBD1 TRBJ2-7
CASRYQRGELFF TGTGCCAGCAGATACCAGCGCGGGGAGCTGTTTTTT TRBV2 - - TRBJ2-2
CAWSRDFSGNTIYF TGTGCCTGGAGCAGGGATTTCTCCGGAAACACCATATATTTT TRBV30 few - TRBJ1-3
CASSVGQGANQPQHF TGTGCCAGCAGCGTGGGACAGGGGGCGAATCAGCCCCAGCATTTT TRBV5-5 many TRBD1 TRBJ1-5
CASSQGGGGYSPLHF TGCGCCAGCAGCCAAGGTGGAGGGGGCTATTCACCCCTCCACTTT TRBV4-1 - TRBD1 TRBJ1-6
CASSPGVLAGFTKNIQYF TGTGCCAGCAGTCCCGGGGTCCTAGCGGGGTTCACCAAAAACATTCAGTACTTC TRBV7-6 few TRBD2 TRBJ2-4
CASSLAWGSGNTIYF TGTGCCAGCAGCTTAGCATGGGGCTCTGGAAACACCATATATTTT TRBV7-2 many - TRBJ1-3
CASSSLGGAETQYF TGTGCCAGCAGCTCACTGGGGGGCGCGGAGACCCAGTACTTC TRBV12-3/TRBV12-4 few - TRBJ2-5
CASSHETGLEETQYF TGCGCCAGCAGCCATGAGACGGGACTAGAAGAGACCCAGTACTTC TRBV4-3 - TRBD2 TRBJ2-5
CASSPTEGTGTDTQYF TGTGCCAGCAGCCCGACTGAGGGGACAGGCACAGATACGCAGTATTTT TRBV7-9 - TRBD1 TRBJ2-3
CASRSGQMNTEAFF TGCGCCAGCAGGTCGGGACAGATGAACACTGAAGCTTTCTTT TRBV5-1 many TRBD1 TRBJ1-1